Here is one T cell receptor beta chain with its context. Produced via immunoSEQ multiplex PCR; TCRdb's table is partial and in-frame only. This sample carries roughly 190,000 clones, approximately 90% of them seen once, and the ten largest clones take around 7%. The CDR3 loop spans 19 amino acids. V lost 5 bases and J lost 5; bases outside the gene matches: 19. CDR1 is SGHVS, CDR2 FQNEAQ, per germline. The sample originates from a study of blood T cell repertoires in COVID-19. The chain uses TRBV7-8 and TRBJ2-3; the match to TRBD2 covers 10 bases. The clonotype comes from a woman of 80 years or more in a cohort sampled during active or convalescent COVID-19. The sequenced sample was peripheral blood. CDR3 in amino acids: CASSLRASGGVPRIDTQYF. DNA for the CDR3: TGTGCCAGCAGCCTAAGGGCTAGCGGGGGAGTGCCTCGGATAGATACGCAGTATTTT.